The clone carrying this T cell receptor beta chain has only a few counts. This donor had no CMV serostatus on record. The record originates from a study of cytomegalovirus exposure and HLA in healthy donors. The PCR made use of 60 Vbeta and 13 Jbeta primers. This table comes from immunoSEQ multiplex PCR, and its TCRdb copy is limited to in-frame clones, with some not included. Of 100,000 to 150,000 clones listed, over 60% are singletons. Input material: PBMCs. The TCR sequence derives from a human donor in good health.

CDR3 amino acids: CASSYVSGYEQYF. The CDR3, as DNA: TGTGCCAGCAGTTACGTTTCAGGGTACGAGCAGTACTTC. The chain joins TRBV6-5 to TRBJ2-7; D may be TRBD1 (5 bases). V lost 2 bases, J lost 4 bases, and 9 bases lay in between. The CDR3 spans 13 residues. CDR1 MNHEY and CDR2 SVGAGI come from the germline V gene.